Here is one T cell receptor beta chain with its context. Its cognate antigen is unknown. Assay: immunoSEQ multiplex PCR; the TCRdb copy retains only in-frame clones and omits some. The data show some 15,000 clones, approximately 72% seen once. The data belong to a study of radiotherapy plus CTLA-4 blockade in lung cancer. Study-wide background: Objective responses arose in approximately 17% of patients, and 25% to 35% experienced disease control. Study results and limitations: TCR clones of tumor origin grew in blood after radiotherapy plus ipilimumab.

Trimming left V 5 bases short and J 3 bases short, with 8 bases between. The germline V gene has CDR1 SNHLY and CDR2 FYNNEI. This CDR3 region has 12 residues. This TCR was sampled from a human donor with non-small cell lung cancer whose response to radiotherapy plus ipilimumab could not be evaluated. The sample here was peripheral blood, taken from a patient treated with radiotherapy plus ipilimumab. V and J are TRBV2 and TRBJ2-7, with D tentatively TRBD1 (6 bases). For the CDR3, the DNA is TGTGCCAGCAGTCGAGGGGGCTACGAGCAGTACGTC. This sequence encodes CASSRGGYEQYV.